This T cell receptor (beta chain) was observed in a study of cytomegalovirus exposure and HLA in healthy donors. Points from the study as a whole: Overall, approximately 150 TCR beta chains were annotated as cytomegalovirus-associated. An analysis was carried out later, and it reportedly showed fewer N-insertions in an Asian-associated ancestry cluster than the approximately 680-donor mean.

PCR amplification relied on 60 Vbeta primers (plus 13 Jbeta primers). Clones were sequenced by immunoSEQ multiplex PCR, and TCRdb holds only the in-frame ones, with some missing. The table shows 100,000 to 150,000 clones, with 70% to 80% occurring only once. The CDR3 loop spans 18 amino acids. The V and J ends lost 0 bases and 3 bases respectively, with 17 bases between them. Germline assignment: CDR1 MGHDK and CDR2 SYGVNS. The donors gave bone marrow, and they were healthy. Comment on this clone: Its antigen is as yet unknown.

The genes are TRBV25-1 and TRBJ2-2, with a weak D call TRBD1 (6 bases). The sequenced sample consisted of PBMCs. The clonotype originates from a woman aged 40-49 years in good health and CMV-seropositive. CDR3 in amino acids: CASSEYIGRGVDTGELFF. DNA of the CDR3: TGTGCCAGCAGTGAATATATAGGCAGGGGAGTCGACACCGGGGAGCTGTTTTTT.